The 3 T cell receptor beta chains below come from one sample, sequenced in a study of a mutant IDH1 vaccine in newly diagnosed glioma. Their cognate antigens are unknown. Some clones are missing from TCRdb's copy, which holds only in-frame ones; the method was immunoSEQ multiplex PCR. The data show approximately 110,000 clones, approximately 87% seen once. The time point was: week 11, during vaccination. Doses consisted of 300 ug of mutant IDH1 20-mer peptide each, paired with topical imiquimod. The source material was PBMCs, sampled from a glioma patient whose treatment included an IDH1 peptide vaccine. Receptors were obtained from a woman between 45 and 65 years old with glioma.

DNA of the CDR3: TGTGCCAGCAGTTCCCAGGGCGGGAGAGGCAATGAGCAGTTCTTC. Its translation is CASSSQGGRGNEQFF. This chain connects TRBV7-3 to TRBJ2-1; 7 bases are a match to TRBD2. The V gene's germline CDR1 is SGHTA and CDR2 FQGTGA. The CDR3 covers 15 residues. V was clipped by 6 bases and J by 6 bases; unmatched bases: 11.

This clone showed up just a few times. This chain joins TRBV9 and TRBJ2-5; perhaps TRBD2 as D (6 bases). The V and J ends lost 2 bases and 5 bases respectively, with 16 bases between them. Germline CDR1 and CDR2: SGDLS and YYNGEE. The CDR3 totals 15 residues. In DNA form, the CDR3 reads TGTGCCAGCAGCGTCCGAGGCTCGGCGGGGGAGACCCAGTACTTC. This codes for CASSVRGSAGETQYF.

The rearrangement joins TRBV5-4 to TRBJ2-3; D gene ambiguous. V was clipped by 4 bases and J by 6 bases, with 15 bases between them. This CDR3 is built from 14 residues. Per the germline V gene, CDR1 is SGHNT and CDR2 is YYREEE (reference sequence). CDR3 in amino acids: CASSHKMVKDTQYF. The DNA of the CDR3 is TGTGCCAGCAGCCATAAGATGGTGAAGGATACGCAGTATTTT.